The TCR beta chain under discussion was sequenced for a study of TIL therapy for anti-PD-1-resistant metastatic lung cancer (dated by TCRdb to the early 2020s). Some background on the complete study: Tumors were harvested before any PD-1/PD-L1 blockade; patients then received nivolumab, and those progressing received lymphodepletion, expanded TIL infusion and IL-2. Tumor and peripheral blood T cell receptor beta sequencing was used to track clonotypes across tumor, expanded TIL product and serial blood samples. Across the cohort, whole-exome sequencing showed a median non-synonymous tumor mutation burden of roughly 1.5 mutations per megabase. Enrolled patients had a median age of around 49 years (range 38-75) and a median tumor PD-L1 proportion score of approximately 6.6%. The cohort was composed predominantly of lung adenocarcinoma, with a few EGFR-mutant and two ALK-rearranged tumors included, and half of patients were identified as current or former smokers. Beyond this particular receptor, the publication reports: The study protocol defined all tumor marker inferences as exploratory. Infused TIL clonotypes partially replaced the baseline peripheral repertoire then decayed over months, with no apparent association between persistence and response. Generalizability was limited because the cohort was highly selected, with more treatment-naive, never-smoker and oncogene-addicted patients included than is typical.

Trimming leaves V shorter by 4 bases and J shorter by 7 bases, with the junction holding 9 bases beyond the gene matches. Measured from the cysteine to the phenylalanine, the CDR3 is 14 residues long. Just the 42-base CDR3 DNA is kept, in frame starting at base 1. According to the germline V gene, CDR1 reads SGHTA and CDR2 reads FQGTGA. The time point label for this specimen denotes: pre-treatment sample, taken before nivolumab and TIL therapy. Adults with stage 4 NSCLC were enrolled in a dual-center phase I trial from 2017 to early 2020. The samples were drawn from an open-label, single-arm phase I trial testing tumor-infiltrating lymphocyte therapy combined with nivolumab in advanced non-small cell lung cancer. Blood mononuclear cells from EDTA tubes were isolated by Ficoll gradient, snap-frozen as pellets, and DNA was extracted with a Qiagen mini-prep kit. A remark on this clone: Its cognate antigen has yet to be identified. Base qualities are missing; no much larger clone stands one base away.

TCR beta CDR3 regions were amplified from genomic DNA with the immunoSEQ v3 hsTCRB kit using bias-controlled multiplex PCR. The TCR libraries were sequenced on an Illumina NextSeq 500 to approximately 1.8 million read pairs for survey level or about 4.5-6.5 million read pairs for deep level. Under the source paper's analysis protocol: Clonality was reported by immunoSEQ Analyzer software, which also assigned V, D and J genes and filtered out non-productive sequences. To compare repertoires between infused TIL and blood, productive Simpson clonality was used along with the Morisita overlap index of productive TRB rearrangements. For each clone in blood, the absolute clonotype count was estimated by multiplying the lymphocyte count by the CD3+ fraction and by the clone's productive frequency. Sourced from immuneACCESS, this table was stored by TCRdb with only in-frame sequences that have V and J called. A share of the clones is absent; for the studies checked, an unresolved V gene accounts for under half, and the remainder has no known explanation. The V and J calls and clone size are taken from that table; D and trimming were inferred from the DNA. For this sample the table gives some 57,000 clones, of which around 87% were detected only once. The ten largest clones represent 2.5% to 3% of the sample.

The sequence was collected from a person between 25 and 80 years old with non-small cell lung cancer. The chain was built from TRBV7-3 and TRBJ2-7; TRBD1 lines up with 8 middle nucleotides. The specimen comprised blood, sampled at baseline. The nucleotide sequence reads as follows: TGTGCCAGCAGCTCTAAACCACAGGGGGGAGAGCAGTACTTC. The translation is CASSSKPQGGEQYF.